The T cell receptor beta chain described here comes from a study of long-term antiretroviral therapy in people with HIV. Study-level background: Collection of the earliest samples took place about a decade ahead of the 2015 immediate-ART recommendation. Study-wide findings and caveats: Blood draws took place between about 2003 and 2017 and possibly involved older ART regimens. Controls had broader CDR3 length ranges than HIV repertoires did.

For each donor, at least one pre-ART and at least two post-ART PBMC samples were available. Details on this clone: As yet, its antigen is unknown.

The libraries were made with immunoSEQ v3.0 at survey level. Generated by immunoSEQ multiplex PCR, the TCRdb table keeps only in-frame clones and is missing some. Here the sample spans some 20,000 clones, 86% being singletons. This specimen consisted of unsorted PBMCs, obtained 0.5 years after starting antiretroviral therapy. This receptor was obtained from a middle-aged man with HIV.

The CDR3 loop reads CASSGGLDARPETQYF. The CDR3 nucleotides read TGTGCCAGCAGTGGGGGACTAGATGCCCGACCCGAGACCCAGTACTTC. V and J are TRBV25-1 and TRBJ2-5, with 8 bases matching TRBD2. The V and J ends lost 4 bases and 5 bases, in that order; junction bases with no gene match: 12. Per germline, CDR1 MGHDK and CDR2 SYGVNS. CDR3 size: 16 residues.